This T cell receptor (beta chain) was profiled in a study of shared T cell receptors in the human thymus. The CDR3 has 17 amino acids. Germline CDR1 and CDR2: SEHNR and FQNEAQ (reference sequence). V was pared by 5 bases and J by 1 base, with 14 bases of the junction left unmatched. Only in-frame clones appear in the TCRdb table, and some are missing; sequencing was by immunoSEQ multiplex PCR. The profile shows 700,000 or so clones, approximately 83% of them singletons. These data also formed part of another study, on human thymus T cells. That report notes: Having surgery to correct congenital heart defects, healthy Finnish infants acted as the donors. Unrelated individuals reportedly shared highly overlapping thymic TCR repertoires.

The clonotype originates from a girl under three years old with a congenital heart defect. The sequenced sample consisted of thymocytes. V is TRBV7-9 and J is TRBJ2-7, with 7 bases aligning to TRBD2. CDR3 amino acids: CASSGNLSRAGSYEQYF. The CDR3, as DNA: TGTGCCAGCAGCGGAAACCTTAGTCGAGCGGGGTCCTACGAGCAGTACTTC.